The 21 T cell receptor beta chains given below trace back to one sample, sequenced in a study of blood T cell repertoires in COVID-19. This table comes from immunoSEQ multiplex PCR, and its TCRdb copy is limited to in-frame clones, with some not included. There are about 170,000 clones in the sample; approximately 90% occur only once, and approximately 5% lies in the top ten. The material sequenced was peripheral blood. The receptors were gathered from a man aged 30-40 years with COVID-19, enrolled during active disease.

V usage is TRBV6-6 and J usage is TRBJ1-6, with 7 bases fitting TRBD1. The germline gives CDR1 MNHNY, CDR2 SVGAGI (reference sequence). The CDR3 covers 14 residues. The V segment lost 3 bases and the J segment 5 bases; nucleotides outside the gene matches: 1. CDR3 DNA sequence: TGTGCCAGCAGTTATAGGGGGCATAATTCACCCCTCCACTTT. It specifies CASSYRGHNSPLHF.

This sequence joins TRBV24-1 and TRBJ1-3; D uncertain. The CDR3 consists of 15 residues. The germline V and J ends were trimmed by 0 bases and 0 bases, with 5 bases remaining between them. Germline lookup yields CDR1 KGHDR and CDR2 SFDVKD. CDR3 residues: CATSDLQDSGNTIYF. CDR3 DNA: TGTGCCACCAGTGATTTGCAGGACTCTGGAAACACCATATATTTT.

The chain carries TRBV6-2 or TRBV6-3 and TRBJ2-1; 9 bases are shared with TRBD2. The V and J ends lost 4 bases and 6 bases, in that order; junction bases with no gene match: 13. The germline V gene has CDR1 MNHEY and CDR2 SVGEGT. The CDR3 has 17 amino acids. The CDR3 protein is CASSFERGAAKLNEQFF. The CDR3 DNA is TGTGCCAGCAGTTTTGAGCGGGGGGCGGCCAAACTCAATGAGCAGTTCTTC.

The chain has TRBV6-2 or TRBV6-3 and TRBJ2-3, with D perhaps TRBD1 (5 bases). Looked up from germline, CDR1 is MNHEY and CDR2 is SVGEGT. V was shortened by 5 bases and J by 7 bases, with 7 bases between the two germline ends. This CDR3 region has 11 residues. The CDR3 reads CASSGANTQYF. CDR3 DNA sequence: TGTGCCAGCAGTGGGGCTAATACGCAGTATTTT.

The chain carries TRBV21-1 and TRBJ2-7; the table gives TRBD1 as D, unverified against the DNA. TRBV21-1 is a pseudogene locus. The CDR3 extends over 17 amino acids. CDR3 protein: CASSKKGPGTPPYEQYF. In DNA form, the CDR3 reads TGTGCCAGCAGCAAAAAAGGCCCCGGGACACCCCCCTACGAGCAGTACTTC.

The chain combines TRBV6-4 with TRBJ1-6, with D unresolved. Germline V gives CDR1 MRHNA, CDR2 SNTAGT. There are 13 residues in the CDR3. V was clipped by 5 bases and J by 6 bases, with 8 bases between them. CDR3 nucleotide sequence: TGTGCCAGCAGTCTAACAGCTAATTCACCCCTCCACTTT. Translation gives CASSLTANSPLHF.

This clone was detected once. The chain links TRBV30 to TRBJ2-2; 8 nucleotides agree with TRBD2. The CDR3 is 17 residues long. The J segment lost 6 bases and the V segment lost 1 base, leaving 13 bases of the junction unmatched. From germline, CDR1 is GTSNPN and CDR2 SVGIG (reference sequence). In DNA, the CDR3 is TGTGCCTGGAGTGGCCCCCTAGCGGGTCATGTCCCCGGGGAGCTGTTTTTT. As protein: CAWSGPLAGHVPGELFF.

The chain links TRBV2 to TRBJ1-2; D remains ambiguous. The V end lost 6 bases, the J end lost 8 bases, and 19 bases lay between the germline ends. The CDR3 length is 14 residues. The germline V gene encodes CDR1 SNHLY and CDR2 FYNNEI. CDR3 amino acids: CASSTDNLGLGYTF. CDR3 coding DNA: TGTGCCAGCAGCACTGACAATTTAGGACTGGGCTACACCTTC.

V and J are TRBV6-5 and TRBJ1-5; D uncertain. In germline, CDR1 is MNHEY, CDR2 SVGAGI. The CDR3 spans 15 residues. Between the trimmed V and J ends, which lost 0 bases and 1 base, there was a span of 7 bases. The CDR3 nucleotides read TGTGCCAGCAGTTACTCTGGAGTAAGCAATCAGCCCCAGCATTTT. This encodes CASSYSGVSNQPQHF.

The gene calls are TRBV7-2 and TRBJ1-2, with D possibly matching TRBD1 (6 bases). Trimming took off 2 bases at V and 1 base at J, with 11 bases between the two ends. CDR1 and CDR2 (germline): SGHTA, FQGNSA. CDR3 length: 15 amino acids. The CDR3 region is CASSLLRGHNYGYTF. CDR3 coding DNA: TGTGCCAGCAGCTTACTCAGGGGCCATAACTATGGCTACACCTTC.

This chain's CDR3 is CASSPDRVSTDTQYF. The DNA of the CDR3 is TGTGCCAGCAGCCCCGACAGGGTTTCTACAGATACGCAGTATTTT. V gene TRBV7-2 combines with J gene TRBJ2-3; 7 bases are a match to TRBD1. The CDR3 runs to 15 residues. With 5 bases clipped from V and 3 bases from J, the junction kept 8 bases outside the gene matches. Germline CDR1 and CDR2: SGHTA and FQGNSA.

V usage is TRBV15 and J usage is TRBJ1-5, with 11 bases fitting TRBD1. With V trimmed by 6 bases and J by 4 bases, 2 bases remained unmatched. CDR1 and CDR2 (germline): LNHNV, YYDKDF (reference sequence). This CDR3 comprises 14 residues. DNA for the CDR3: TGTGCCACCAGTTGGGACAGGGGGAATCAGCCCCAGCATTTT. This translates into CATSWDRGNQPQHF.

The chain employs TRBV19 and TRBJ2-2; 9 bases are a match to TRBD1. Unmatched junction bases numbered 17, after V lost 7 bases and J lost 5 bases. This CDR3 spans 18 amino acids. Germline V gene sequence: CDR1 LNHDA, CDR2 SQIVND (reference sequence). This CDR3 is CASTVEPWTGDWTGELFF. As DNA, the CDR3 is TGTGCCAGTACTGTAGAACCCTGGACAGGGGACTGGACCGGGGAGCTGTTTTTT.

This clone was picked up a small number of times. The chain links TRBV11-1 to TRBJ1-1; D perhaps matches TRBD1 (5 bases). Germline CDR1 reads SGHAT; CDR2 reads FQDESV (reference sequence). The V end was cut by 1 base, the J end by 6 bases, with 12 bases between. The CDR3 has 14 residues. The CDR3 reads CASSLEGVSAEAFF. CDR3 coding DNA: TGTGCCAGCAGCTTAGAAGGGGTATCGGCTGAAGCTTTCTTT. Full variable domain (remainder filled in from reference TRBV11-1 and TRBJ1-1): EAEVAQSPRYKITEKSQAVAFWCDPISGHATLYWYRQILGQGPELLVQFQDESVVDDSQLPKDRFSAERLKGVDSTLKIQPAELGDSAMYLCASSLEGVSAEAFFGQGTRLTVV.

The chain employs TRBV19 and TRBJ1-2, with 7 bases lining up with TRBD1. The CDR3 sequence is 15 residues long. V lost 1 base and J lost 4; bases outside the gene matches: 6. Germline V gives CDR1 LNHDA, CDR2 SQIVND (reference sequence). In DNA, the CDR3 is TGTGCCAGTAGTATAGGGACAGGAGCAGGCTATGGCTACACCTTC. It translates to CASSIGTGAGYGYTF. Drawing the rest from reference TRBV19 and TRBJ1-2, the complete variable domain is DGGITQSPKYLFRKEGQNVTLSCEQNLNHDAMYWYRQDPGQGLRLIYYSQIVNDFQKGDIAEGYSVSREKKESFPLTVTSAQKNPTAFYLCASSIGTGAGYGYTFGSGTRLTVV.

Written as DNA, the CDR3 is TGTGCCAGCAGTTTGCCCCTCGGGACAGGGTCCTACGAGCAGTACTTC. Its protein is CASSLPLGTGSYEQYF. The chain recombines TRBV6-6 with TRBJ2-7, with 9 bases identical to TRBD1. CDR1 and CDR2 from the germline V gene are MNHNY and SVGAGI (reference sequence). The CDR3 is made up of 16 amino acids. Trimming took 4 bases from V and 1 from J; bases not matched to a gene: 8.

The chain couples TRBV6-5 to TRBJ1-4; D unclear. Trimming cost V 3 bases and J 4 bases, with 6 bases left between them. The CDR3 runs 13 residues. Germline V gives CDR1 MNHEY, CDR2 SVGAGI. CDR3 loop: CASSYNYNEKLFF. The CDR3 DNA reads as TGTGCCAGCAGTTATAATTATAATGAAAAACTGTTTTTT.

The rearrangement joins TRBV6-5 to TRBJ2-1, with D perhaps TRBD1 (5 bases). The CDR3 is made up of 15 amino acids. Trimming stripped 8 bases from V and 6 bases from J, with 20 bases between. Germline V gives CDR1 MNHEY, CDR2 SVGAGI. CDR3 residues: CASDPGSSSRNEQFF. In nucleotides, the CDR3 is TGTGCCAGCGATCCAGGGTCCTCCTCTCGCAATGAGCAGTTCTTC.

The table lists this clone with a count of one. The chain employs TRBV27 and TRBJ2-7, with D unclear. Looked up from germline, CDR1 is MNHEY and CDR2 is SMNVEV (reference sequence). The CDR3 runs to 13 residues. Trimming took 4 bases from V and 3 from J, leaving 10 bases between them. The CDR3 here is CASSSQVGYEQYF. In DNA form, the CDR3 reads TGTGCCAGCAGTTCCCAGGTCGGCTACGAGCAGTACTTC.

The chain uses TRBV10-3 and TRBJ2-1, with 9 bases fitting TRBD2. V gave up 6 bases and J gave up 4 bases; unmatched junction bases: 7. The CDR3 spans 15 residues. The germline V gene has CDR1 ENHRY and CDR2 SYGVKD. For the CDR3, the DNA is TGTGCCATCAGCCCGACTAGCGGCATTTACAATGAGCAGTTCTTC. Translated: CAISPTSGIYNEQFF.

This chain connects TRBV28 to TRBJ1-1; D is uncertain. The CDR3 totals 15 residues. Germline V gene sequence: CDR1 MDHEN, CDR2 SYDVKM. V gave up 1 base and J gave up 1 base, with 10 bases separating them. CDR3 coding DNA: TGTGCCAGCAGTTTATTCGGGGTTCCGAACACTGAAGCTTTCTTT. Its translation is CASSLFGVPNTEAFF.